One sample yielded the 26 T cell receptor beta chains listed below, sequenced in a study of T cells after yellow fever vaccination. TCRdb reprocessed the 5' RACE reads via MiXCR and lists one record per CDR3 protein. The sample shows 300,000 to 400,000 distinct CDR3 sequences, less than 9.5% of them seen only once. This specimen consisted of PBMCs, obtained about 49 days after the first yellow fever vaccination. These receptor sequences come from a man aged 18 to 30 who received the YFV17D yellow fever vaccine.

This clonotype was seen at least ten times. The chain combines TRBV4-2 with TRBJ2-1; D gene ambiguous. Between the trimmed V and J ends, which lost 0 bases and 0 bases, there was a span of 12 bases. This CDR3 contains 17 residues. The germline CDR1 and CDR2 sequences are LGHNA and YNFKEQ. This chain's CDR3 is CASSQEPGRSSYNEQFF. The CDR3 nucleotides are TGTGCCAGCAGCCAAGAGCCAGGCCGAAGCTCCTACAATGAGCAGTTCTTC.

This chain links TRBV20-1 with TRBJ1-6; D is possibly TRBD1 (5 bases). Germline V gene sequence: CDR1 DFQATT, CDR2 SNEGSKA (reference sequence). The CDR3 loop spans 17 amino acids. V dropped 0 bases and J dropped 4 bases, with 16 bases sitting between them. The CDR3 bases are TGCAGTGCTAGAGATAGGCCTTGGGGACTGTATAATTCACCCCTCCACTTT. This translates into CSARDRPWGLYNSPLHF.

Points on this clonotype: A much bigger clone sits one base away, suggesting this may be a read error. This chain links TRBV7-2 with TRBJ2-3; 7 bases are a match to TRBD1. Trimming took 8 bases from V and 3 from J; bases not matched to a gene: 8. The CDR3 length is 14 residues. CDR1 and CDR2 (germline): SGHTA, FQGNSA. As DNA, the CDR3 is TGTACCAGCTTCCGGGACAGACAAACAGATACGCAGTATTTT. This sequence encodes CTSFRDRQTDTQYF.

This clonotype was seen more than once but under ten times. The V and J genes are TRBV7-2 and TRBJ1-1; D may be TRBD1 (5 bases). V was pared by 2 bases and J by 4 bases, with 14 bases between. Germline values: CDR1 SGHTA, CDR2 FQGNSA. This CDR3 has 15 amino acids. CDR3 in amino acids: CASSLRGGDPTEAFF. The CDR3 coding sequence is TGTGCCAGCAGCTTAAGGGGAGGGGACCCCACTGAAGCTTTCTTT.

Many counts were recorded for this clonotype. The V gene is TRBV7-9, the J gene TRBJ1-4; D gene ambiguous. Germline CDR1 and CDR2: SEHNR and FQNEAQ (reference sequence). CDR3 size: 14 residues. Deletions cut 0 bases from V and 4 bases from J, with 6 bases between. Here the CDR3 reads CASSLAGSNEKLFF. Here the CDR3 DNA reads TGTGCCAGCAGCTTAGCGGGGAGTAATGAAAAACTGTTTTTT.

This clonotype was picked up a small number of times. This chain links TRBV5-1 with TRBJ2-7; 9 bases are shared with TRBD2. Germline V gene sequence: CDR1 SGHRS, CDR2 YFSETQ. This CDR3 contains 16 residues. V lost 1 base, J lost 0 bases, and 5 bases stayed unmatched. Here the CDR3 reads CASSLTSGLSSYEQYF. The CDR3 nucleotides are TGCGCCAGCAGCTTGACTAGCGGGTTAAGCTCCTACGAGCAGTACTTC.

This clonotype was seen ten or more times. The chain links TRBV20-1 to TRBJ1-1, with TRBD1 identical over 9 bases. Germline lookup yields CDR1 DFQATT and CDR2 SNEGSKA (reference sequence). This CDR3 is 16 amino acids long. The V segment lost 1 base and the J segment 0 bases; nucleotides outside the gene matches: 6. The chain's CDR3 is CSARGLRDRVNTEAFF. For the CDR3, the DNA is TGCAGTGCTAGAGGACTTCGGGACAGGGTGAACACTGAAGCTTTCTTT.

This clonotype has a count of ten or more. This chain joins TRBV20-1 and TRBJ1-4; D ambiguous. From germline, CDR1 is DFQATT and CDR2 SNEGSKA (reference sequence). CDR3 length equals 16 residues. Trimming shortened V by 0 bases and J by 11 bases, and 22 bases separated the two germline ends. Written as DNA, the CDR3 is TGCAGTGCTAGAGATACCAGGATCCGGTCTACTGGTAAACTGTTTTTT. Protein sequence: CSARDTRIRSTGKLFF.

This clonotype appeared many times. This chain's CDR3 is CASSFAGNTEAFF. The CDR3 DNA reads TGTGCCAGCAGTTTCGCCGGGAACACTGAAGCTTTCTTT. The rearrangement joins TRBV12-3 or TRBV12-4 to TRBJ1-1, with no clear D. This CDR3 is built from 13 residues. Between the trimmed V and J ends, which lost 3 bases and 1 base, there was a span of 6 bases.

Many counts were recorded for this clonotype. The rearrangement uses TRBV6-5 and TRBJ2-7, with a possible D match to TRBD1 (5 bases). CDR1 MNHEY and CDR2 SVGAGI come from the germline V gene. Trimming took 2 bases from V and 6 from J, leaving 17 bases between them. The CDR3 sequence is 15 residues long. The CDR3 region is CASSYRQTAGVEQYF. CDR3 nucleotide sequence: TGTGCCAGCAGTTACCGGCAGACAGCCGGTGTCGAGCAGTACTTC.

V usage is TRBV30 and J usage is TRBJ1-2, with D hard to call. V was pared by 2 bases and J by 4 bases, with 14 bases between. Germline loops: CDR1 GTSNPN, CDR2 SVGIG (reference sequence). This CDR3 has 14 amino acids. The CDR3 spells CAWSWHRGLYGYTF. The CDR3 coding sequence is TGTGCCTGGAGTTGGCACAGAGGACTCTATGGCTACACCTTC.

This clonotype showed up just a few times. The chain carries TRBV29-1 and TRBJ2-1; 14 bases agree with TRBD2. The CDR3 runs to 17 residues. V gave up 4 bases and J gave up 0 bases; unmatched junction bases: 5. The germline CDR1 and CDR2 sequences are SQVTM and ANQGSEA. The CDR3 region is CSVVGTSGGNSYNEQFF. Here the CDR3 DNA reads TGCAGCGTTGTTGGGACTAGCGGGGGCAACTCCTACAATGAGCAGTTCTTC.

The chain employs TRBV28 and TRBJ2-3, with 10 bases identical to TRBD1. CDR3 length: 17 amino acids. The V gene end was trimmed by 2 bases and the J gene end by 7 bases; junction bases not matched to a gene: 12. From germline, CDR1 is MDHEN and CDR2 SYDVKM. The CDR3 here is CASSLNPGTGDPNTQYF. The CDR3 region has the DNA TGTGCCAGCAGTTTAAATCCCGGGACAGGGGACCCCAATACGCAGTATTTT.

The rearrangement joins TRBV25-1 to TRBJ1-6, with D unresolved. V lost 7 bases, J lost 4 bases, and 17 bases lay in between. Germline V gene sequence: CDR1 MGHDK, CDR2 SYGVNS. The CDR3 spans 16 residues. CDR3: CASKGRGYSYNSPLHF. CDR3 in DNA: TGTGCCAGCAAAGGTCGCGGGTATTCGTATAATTCACCCCTCCACTTT.

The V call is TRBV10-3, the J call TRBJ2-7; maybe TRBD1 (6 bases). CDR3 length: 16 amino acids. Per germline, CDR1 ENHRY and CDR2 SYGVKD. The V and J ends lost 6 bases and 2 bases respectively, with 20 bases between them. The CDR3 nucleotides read TGTGCCATCAGCGATGAGAATCGGGACACCACCTACGAGCAGTACTTC. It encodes CAISDENRDTTYEQYF.

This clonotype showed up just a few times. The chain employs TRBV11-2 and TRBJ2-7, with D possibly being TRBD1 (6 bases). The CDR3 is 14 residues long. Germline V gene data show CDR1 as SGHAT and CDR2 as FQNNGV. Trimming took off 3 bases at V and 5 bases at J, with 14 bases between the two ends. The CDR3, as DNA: TGTGCCAGCAGCTTCCCCAGGGGTAGGAACGAGCAGTACTTC. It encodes CASSFPRGRNEQYF.

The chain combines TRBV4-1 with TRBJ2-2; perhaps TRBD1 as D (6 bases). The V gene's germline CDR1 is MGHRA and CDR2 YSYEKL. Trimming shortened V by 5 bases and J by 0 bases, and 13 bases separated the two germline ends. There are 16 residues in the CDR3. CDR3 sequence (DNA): TGCGCCAGCAGCTCCCAGGGGCACCCGAACACCGGGGAGCTGTTTTTT. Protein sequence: CASSSQGHPNTGELFF.

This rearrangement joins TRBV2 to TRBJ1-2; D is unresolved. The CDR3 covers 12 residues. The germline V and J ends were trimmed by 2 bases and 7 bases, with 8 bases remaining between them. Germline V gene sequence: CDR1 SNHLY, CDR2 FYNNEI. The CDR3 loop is CASSESTFGYTF. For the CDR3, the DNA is TGTGCCAGCAGTGAATCGACTTTTGGCTACACCTTC. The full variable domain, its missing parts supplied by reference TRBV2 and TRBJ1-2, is EPEVTQTPSHQVTQMGQEVILRCVPISNHLYFYWYRQILGQKVEFLVSFYNNEISEKSEIFDDQFSVERPDGSNFTLKIRSTKLEDSAMYFCASSESTFGYTFGSGTRLTVV.

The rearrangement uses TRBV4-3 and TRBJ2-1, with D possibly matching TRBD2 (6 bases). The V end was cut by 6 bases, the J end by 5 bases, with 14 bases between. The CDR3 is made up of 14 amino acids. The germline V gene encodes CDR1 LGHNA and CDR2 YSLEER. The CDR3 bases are TGCGCCAGCAGTACTAGCTGGTTGGACAATGAGCAGTTCTTC. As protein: CASSTSWLDNEQFF.

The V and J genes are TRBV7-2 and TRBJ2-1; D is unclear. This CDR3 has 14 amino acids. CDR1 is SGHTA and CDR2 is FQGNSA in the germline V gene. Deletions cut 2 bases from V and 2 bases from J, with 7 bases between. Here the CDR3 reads CASSLQNPYNEQFF. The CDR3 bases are TGTGCCAGCAGCTTACAGAATCCCTACAATGAGCAGTTCTTC.

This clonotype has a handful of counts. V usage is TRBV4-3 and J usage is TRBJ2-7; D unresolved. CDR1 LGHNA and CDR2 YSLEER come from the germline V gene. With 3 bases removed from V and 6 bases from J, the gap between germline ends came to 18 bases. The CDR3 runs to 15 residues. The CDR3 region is CASSQSWGEGSEQYF. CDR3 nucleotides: TGCGCCAGCAGCCAGAGTTGGGGTGAAGGTTCCGAGCAGTACTTC.

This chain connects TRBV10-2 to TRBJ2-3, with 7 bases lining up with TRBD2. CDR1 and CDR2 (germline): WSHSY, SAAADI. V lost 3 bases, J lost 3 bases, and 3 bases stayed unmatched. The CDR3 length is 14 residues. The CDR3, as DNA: TGCGCCAGCAGTGACGGGGGGAGGACAGATACGCAGTATTTT. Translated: CASSDGGRTDTQYF.

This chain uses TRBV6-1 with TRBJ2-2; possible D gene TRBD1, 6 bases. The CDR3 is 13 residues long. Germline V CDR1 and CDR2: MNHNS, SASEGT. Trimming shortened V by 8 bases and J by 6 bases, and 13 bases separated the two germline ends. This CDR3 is CASGDRPPGELFF. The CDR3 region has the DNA TGTGCCAGCGGAGACAGGCCGCCCGGGGAGCTGTTTTTT.

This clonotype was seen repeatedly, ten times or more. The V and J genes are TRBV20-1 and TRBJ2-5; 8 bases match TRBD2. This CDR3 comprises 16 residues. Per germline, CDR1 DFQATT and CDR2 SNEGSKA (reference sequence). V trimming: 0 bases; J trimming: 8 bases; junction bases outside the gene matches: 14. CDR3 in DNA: TGCAGTGCTAGAGATCCTGGGGGAGCGGGGGAGGGAACCCAGTACTTC. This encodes CSARDPGGAGEGTQYF.

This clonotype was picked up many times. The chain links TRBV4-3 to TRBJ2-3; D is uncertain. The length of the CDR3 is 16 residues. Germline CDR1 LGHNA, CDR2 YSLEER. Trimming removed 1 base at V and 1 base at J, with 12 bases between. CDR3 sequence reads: CASSQVLLEGTDTQYF. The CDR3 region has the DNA TGCGCCAGCAGCCAAGTGCTCCTAGAGGGCACAGATACGCAGTATTTT.

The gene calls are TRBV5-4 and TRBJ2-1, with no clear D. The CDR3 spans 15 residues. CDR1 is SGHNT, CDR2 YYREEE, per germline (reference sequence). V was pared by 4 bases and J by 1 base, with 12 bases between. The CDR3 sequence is CASSPPDLSYNEQFF. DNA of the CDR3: TGTGCCAGCAGCCCACCGGACCTTTCCTACAATGAGCAGTTCTTC. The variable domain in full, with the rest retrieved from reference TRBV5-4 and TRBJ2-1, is ETGVTQSPTHLIKTRGQQVTLRCSSQSGHNTVSWYQQALGQGPQFIFQYYREEENGRGNFPPRFSGLQFPNYSSELNVNALELDDSALYLCASSPPDLSYNEQFFGPGTRLTVL.